This TCR beta chain was captured in a study of Ad26.COV2.S vaccination and SARS-CoV-2 variants. Overall study context: Donor got 5x10^10 or 1x10^11 viral particles of Ad26.COV2.S.

Data came from immunoSEQ multiplex PCR; TCRdb stores just in-frame clones and leaves some out. This sample has hundreds of thousands of clones; 86% occur once, and the top ten carry about 10%. Germline V CDR1 and CDR2: LGHDT, YNNKEL (reference sequence). The V segment lost 4 bases and the J segment 7 bases; nucleotides outside the gene matches: 4. This CDR3 has 13 residues. Treatment: over 15 received Ad26.COV2.S at low or high dose, single or two shots; about 5 received placebo; per-sample allocation not given. Samples analyzed were those drawn on day 63 after the first vaccine or placebo injection.

Material: peripheral blood, obtained in a trial of Ad26.COV2.S vaccine versus placebo. This TCR was sampled from a person aged 18-65 years who received the Ad26.COV2.S COVID-19 vaccine or a placebo. This rearrangement joins TRBV3-1 (or the pseudogene TRBV3-2) to TRBJ1-2; TRBD1 matches at 9 bases. The CDR3 coding sequence is TGTGCCAGCAGCCGTGGACAGGGGAGTGGCTACACCTTC. Its protein product is CASSRGQGSGYTF.